This passage covers 26 T cell receptor beta chains from one sample sequenced in a study of CD8 T cells in Susac syndrome. RNA amounts of 0.5 to 1 ug underwent reverse transcription with random hexamers. TCRdb independently ran MiXCR on the immunoSEQ multiplex PCR reads; one entry per CDR3 protein. The repertoire holds fewer than 85,000 distinct CDR3 sequences, with approximately 94% as singletons. The sequencing input was CD8+ T cells from PBMCs. The receptors stem from a human donor with Susac syndrome.

The V call is TRBV5-6, the J call TRBJ2-7, with D maybe TRBD2 (5 bases). This CDR3 is built from 16 residues. Germline CDR1 SGHDT, CDR2 YYEEEE. V was cut by 4 bases and J by 1 base, with 18 bases left in between. As DNA, the CDR3 is TGTGCCAGCAGCCCTCTCGGAGAGGGCCCTTCCTACGAGCAGTACTTC. Its protein product is CASSPLGEGPSYEQYF.

The chain combines TRBV9 with TRBJ2-3; D possibly uses TRBD1 or TRBD2 (6 bases each). V lost 4 bases and J 5 bases, leaving 14 bases between the germline ends. Germline values: CDR1 SGDLS, CDR2 YYNGEE. The CDR3 totals 14 residues. CDR3 coding DNA: TGTGCCAGCAGCTCCCCCGGGGGCCTAGATACGCAGTATTTT. It is translated as CASSSPGGLDTQYF.

The V and J genes are TRBV4-1 and TRBJ1-1; D not resolved. This CDR3 is 14 amino acids long. Per germline, CDR1 MGHRA and CDR2 YSYEKL. Between the trimmed V and J ends, which lost 5 bases and 2 bases, there was a span of 12 bases. CDR3 DNA sequence: TGCGCCAGCAGCGCCCCCACAGTTAACACTGAAGCTTTCTTT. This translates into CASSAPTVNTEAFF.

J is TRBJ2-5 and V is TRBV20-1, with D unclear. V was pared by 1 base and J by 5 bases, with 2 bases between. CDR1 is DFQATT and CDR2 is SNEGSKA in the germline V gene (reference sequence). The CDR3 spans 10 residues. DNA of the CDR3: TGCAGTGCTAGAGGGGAGACCCAGTACTTC. Its protein is CSARGETQYF.

CDR3 sequence (DNA): TGTGCCAGCAGCCCGGGACAGACCTACGAGCAGTACTTC. Translating gives CASSPGQTYEQYF. The rearrangement uses TRBV14 and TRBJ2-7, with 7 nucleotides matching TRBD1. Germline CDR1 and CDR2: SGHDN and FVKESK. There are 13 residues in the CDR3. J gave up 2 bases and V 4 bases, and 2 bases lay outside the gene matches.

The genes are TRBV7-8 and TRBJ2-2; D is uncertain. The V and J ends lost 5 bases and 5 bases respectively, with 9 bases between them. The CDR3 covers 13 residues. Germline V gene data show CDR1 as SGHVS and CDR2 as FQNEAQ. The CDR3 is CASSPMPTGELFF. The CDR3 DNA reads as TGTGCCAGCAGCCCGATGCCGACCGGGGAGCTGTTTTTT.

This clonotype was detected a few times. The CDR3 region has the DNA TGCGCCAGCAGCCCGCGGGGGCGGGGGGCCGACGGACGGGAAAATGAGCAGTTCTTC. Its protein is CASSPRGRGADGRENEQFF. V is TRBV5-1 and J is TRBJ2-1; 8 nucleotides line up with TRBD2. The germline gives CDR1 SGHRS, CDR2 YFSETQ. The CDR3 extends over 19 amino acids. V gave up 4 bases and J gave up 7 bases; unmatched junction bases: 22. Using reference TRBV5-1 and TRBJ2-1 for the parts outside the CDR3, the full variable domain is KAGVTQTPRYLIKTRGQQVTLSCSPISGHRSVSWYQQTPGQGLQFLFEYFSETQRNKGNFPGRFSGRQFSNSRSEMNVSTLELGDSALYLCASSPRGRGADGRENEQFFGPGTRLTVL.

The chain links TRBV9 to TRBJ2-3; D not certain. Germline V gene lookup returns CDR1 SGDLS and CDR2 YYNGEE. The germline V and J ends were trimmed by 6 bases and 6 bases, with 8 bases remaining between them. This CDR3 is built from 11 residues. The CDR3 is CASMSGDTQYF. CDR3 nucleotides: TGTGCCAGCATGTCTGGGGATACGCAGTATTTT.

V is TRBV6-5 and J is TRBJ1-4; 9 positions match TRBD1. The CDR3 is 12 amino acids. Germline assignment: CDR1 MNHEY and CDR2 SVGAGI. V shed 7 bases and J 10 bases; nucleotides not matched to a gene: 4. CDR3 sequence (DNA): TGTGCCAGCACCGGACAGGGGAGAAAACTGTTTTTT. Its protein is CASTGQGRKLFF.

This clonotype was seen once. This chain uses TRBV19 with TRBJ1-2; TRBD1 might be the D (6 bases). CDR3 size: 14 residues. With 1 base removed from V and 4 bases from J, the gap between germline ends came to 10 bases. Germline V CDR1 and CDR2: LNHDA, SQIVND (reference sequence). The chain's CDR3 is CASSIGRGGYGYTF. DNA of the CDR3: TGTGCCAGTAGTATAGGCAGGGGAGGCTATGGCTACACCTTC.

The chain carries TRBV14 and TRBJ1-1; D possibly corresponds to TRBD1 (5 bases). This CDR3 region has 12 residues. The germline CDR1 and CDR2 sequences are SGHDN and FVKESK. Trimming left V 2 bases short and J 12 bases short, with 13 bases between. The DNA for the CDR3 is TGTGCCAGCAGCCAATTGGGGGATATCTCTTTCTTT. This sequence encodes CASSQLGDISFF.

V usage is TRBV6-5 and J usage is TRBJ2-3; TRBD2 aligns across 9 bases. Germline-derived CDR1 and CDR2 are MNHEY and SVGAGI. This CDR3 is 14 amino acids long. V shed 5 bases and J 4 bases; nucleotides not matched to a gene: 4. The CDR3 region has the DNA TGTGCCAGCAGTAGGACTAGCGCGGCAGATACGCAGTATTTT. This codes for CASSRTSAADTQYF.

V usage is TRBV12-3 or TRBV12-4 and J usage is TRBJ2-3; weak D call: TRBD1 (5 bases). This CDR3 is 15 amino acids long. Trimming removed 7 bases at V and 4 bases at J, with 18 bases between. The CDR3 sequence: CASIPGAGLSDTQYF. DNA of the CDR3: TGTGCCAGCATCCCTGGGGCAGGGCTATCAGATACGCAGTATTTT.

The chain links TRBV24-1 to TRBJ1-2; no definite D call. V shed 11 bases and J shed 6 bases, with 18 bases lying between them. Germline V lookup: CDR1 KGHDR, CDR2 SFDVKD. This CDR3 has 13 amino acids. The CDR3 sequence: CAIAQSRGDGYTF. Here the CDR3 DNA reads TGTGCCATCGCGCAGAGTCGGGGAGATGGCTACACCTTC.

CDR3 sequence (DNA): TGTGCCACCAGCATTCCCCGTGGGGGTAAGGGTCAGCCCCAGCATTTT. It translates to CATSIPRGGKGQPQHF. This chain joins TRBV15 and TRBJ1-5, with D maybe TRBD1 (5 bases). There are 16 residues in the CDR3. The V end was cut by 4 bases, the J end by 6 bases, with 19 bases between. In germline, CDR1 is LNHNV, CDR2 YYDKDF (reference sequence).

This chain links TRBV7-9 with TRBJ2-7; D possibly uses TRBD1 or TRBD2 (6 bases each). The V end was cut by 8 bases, the J end by 3 bases, with 11 bases between. There are 12 residues in the CDR3. Germline V CDR1 and CDR2: SEHNR, FQNEAQ (reference sequence). In nucleotides, the CDR3 is TGTGCCAGCCGCGGGGACATCTACGAGCAGTACTTC. It specifies CASRGDIYEQYF.

The chain has TRBV7-8 and TRBJ2-5; the D is unclear. Germline V gives CDR1 SGHVS, CDR2 FQNEAQ. The CDR3 runs to 14 residues. The germline V and J ends were trimmed by 1 base and 1 base, with 7 bases remaining between them. CDR3 nucleotides: TGTGCCAGCAGCTTAGTACCTAGCCAAGAGACCCAGTACTTC. It encodes CASSLVPSQETQYF.

The V and J genes are TRBV12-3 or TRBV12-4 and TRBJ2-3; TRBD2 matches 8 bases. The CDR3 runs to 14 residues. Trimming took 2 bases from V and 5 from J; bases not matched to a gene: 3. The CDR3 sequence: CASSLSSGGDTQYF. CDR3 sequence (DNA): TGTGCCAGCAGTTTAAGCAGCGGGGGAGATACGCAGTATTTT.

The chain combines TRBV20-1 with TRBJ1-1; D not certain. This CDR3 region has 8 residues. Trimming cost V 3 bases and J 10 bases, with 3 bases left between them. Germline CDR1 reads DFQATT; CDR2 reads SNEGSKA (reference sequence). CDR3 sequence: CSASRAFF. The CDR3 DNA is TGCAGTGCTAGTAGAGCTTTCTTT.

This rearrangement joins TRBV9 to TRBJ2-3; TRBD2 agrees at 9 bases. CDR1 is SGDLS, CDR2 YYNGEE, per germline. The CDR3 runs to 18 residues. Trimming cost V 4 bases and J 0 bases; bases outside gene matches: 12. The CDR3 coding sequence is TGTGCCAGCAGCCAGCGAGCGGGGGGCATCCCTAGCACAGATACGCAGTATTTT. This encodes CASSQRAGGIPSTDTQYF. The full variable domain, its missing parts supplied by reference TRBV9 and TRBJ2-3, is DSGVTQTPKHLITATGQRVTLRCSPRSGDLSVYWYQQSLDQGLQFLIQYYNGEERAKGNILERFSAQQFPDLHSELNLSSLELGDSALYFCASSQRAGGIPSTDTQYFGPGTRLTVL.

The rearrangement joins TRBV6-4 to TRBJ1-5; no reliable D call. The V end lost 0 bases, the J end lost 7 bases, and 10 bases lay between the germline ends. Germline CDR1 is MRHNA and CDR2 is SNTAGT. This CDR3 is 14 amino acids long. In nucleotides, the CDR3 is TGTGCCAGCAGTGACTCGAGAAGGAACCAGCCCCAGCATTTT. As protein: CASSDSRRNQPQHF.

The chain couples TRBV12-3 or TRBV12-4 to TRBJ1-1; tentative D call: TRBD1 (5 bases). V lost 8 bases, J lost 0 bases, and 10 bases lay in between. This CDR3 spans 13 amino acids. CDR3 region: CASAGLMNTEAFF. The CDR3, as DNA: TGTGCCAGCGCGGGGCTCATGAACACTGAAGCTTTCTTT.

The chain is built from TRBV30 and TRBJ1-1; D gene unclear. Trimming shortened V by 0 bases and J by 4 bases, and 6 bases separated the two germline ends. CDR1 is GTSNPN, CDR2 SVGIG, per germline (reference sequence). The CDR3 consists of 12 residues. The CDR3 reads CAWSVLGTEAFF. The CDR3 coding sequence is TGTGCCTGGAGTGTACTGGGCACTGAAGCTTTCTTT.

The rearrangement uses TRBV9 and TRBJ2-2; 7 bases are shared with TRBD1. CDR3 length: 17 residues. Germline assignment: CDR1 SGDLS and CDR2 YYNGEE. J lost 5 bases, V lost 3 bases, and 13 bases had no gene match. CDR3 protein: CASSGDRVWEFTGELFF. CDR3 nucleotides: TGTGCCAGCAGCGGAGACAGGGTCTGGGAATTTACCGGGGAGCTGTTTTTT.

This rearrangement joins TRBV27 to TRBJ1-6, with D perhaps TRBD1 (6 bases). Germline V gene data show CDR1 as MNHEY and CDR2 as SMNVEV (reference sequence). The CDR3 is made up of 14 amino acids. CDR3 residues: CAAASGQNNSPLHF. DNA of the CDR3: TGTGCAGCCGCGTCGGGACAAAATAATTCACCCCTCCACTTT.

The chain recombines TRBV28 with TRBJ1-5; D perhaps matches TRBD1 (5 bases). The CDR3 totals 14 residues. With 7 bases removed from V and 2 bases from J, the gap between germline ends came to 12 bases. Germline-derived CDR1 and CDR2 are MDHEN and SYDVKM. CDR3 sequence: CASTDDSGNQPQHF. For the CDR3, the DNA is TGTGCCAGCACTGACGACAGCGGCAATCAGCCCCAGCATTTT. Full variable domain (remainder filled in from reference TRBV28 and TRBJ1-5): DVKVTQSSRYLVKRTGEKVFLECVQDMDHENMFWYRQDPGLGLRLIYFSYDVKMKEKGDIPEGYSVSREKKERFSLILESASTNQTSMYLCASTDDSGNQPQHFGDGTRLSIL.